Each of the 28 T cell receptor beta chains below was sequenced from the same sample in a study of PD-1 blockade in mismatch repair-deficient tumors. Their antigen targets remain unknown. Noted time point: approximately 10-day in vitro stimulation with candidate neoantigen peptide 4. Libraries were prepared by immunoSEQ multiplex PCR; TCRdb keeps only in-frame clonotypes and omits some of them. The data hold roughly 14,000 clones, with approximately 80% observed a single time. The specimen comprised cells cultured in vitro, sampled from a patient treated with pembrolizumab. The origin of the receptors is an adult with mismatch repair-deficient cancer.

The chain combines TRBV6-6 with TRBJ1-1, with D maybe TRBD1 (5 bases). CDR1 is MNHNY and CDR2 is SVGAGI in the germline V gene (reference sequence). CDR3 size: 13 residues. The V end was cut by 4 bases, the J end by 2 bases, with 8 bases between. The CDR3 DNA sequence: TGTGCCAGCAGTTCACAGGTAAACACTGAAGCTTTCTTT. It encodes CASSSQVNTEAFF.

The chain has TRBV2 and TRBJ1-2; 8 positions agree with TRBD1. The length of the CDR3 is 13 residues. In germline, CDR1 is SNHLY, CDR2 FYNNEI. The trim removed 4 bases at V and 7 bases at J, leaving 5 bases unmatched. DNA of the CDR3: TGTGCCAGCAGTGTAGGACAGGGAAGTGGCTACACCTTC. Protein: CASSVGQGSGYTF.

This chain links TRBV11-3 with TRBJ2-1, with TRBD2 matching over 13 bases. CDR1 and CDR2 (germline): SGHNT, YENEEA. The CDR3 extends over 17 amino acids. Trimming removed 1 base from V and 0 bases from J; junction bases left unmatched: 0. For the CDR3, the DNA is TGTGCCAGCAGCTTAGGGACTAGCGGGAGCTCCTACAATGAGCAGTTCTTC. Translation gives CASSLGTSGSSYNEQFF.

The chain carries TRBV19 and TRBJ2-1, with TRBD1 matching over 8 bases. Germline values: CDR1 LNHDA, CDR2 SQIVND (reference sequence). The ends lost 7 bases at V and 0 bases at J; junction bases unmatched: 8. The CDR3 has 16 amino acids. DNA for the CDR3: TGTGCCAGTACGGACAGGGCCCTAAGCTCCTACAATGAGCAGTTCTTC. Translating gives CASTDRALSSYNEQFF.

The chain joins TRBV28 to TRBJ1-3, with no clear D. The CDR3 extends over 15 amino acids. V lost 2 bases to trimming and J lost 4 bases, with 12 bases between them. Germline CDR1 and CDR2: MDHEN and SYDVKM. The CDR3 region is CASSLAGMGGNTIYF. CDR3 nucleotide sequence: TGTGCCAGCAGTTTAGCGGGGATGGGCGGAAACACCATATATTTT.

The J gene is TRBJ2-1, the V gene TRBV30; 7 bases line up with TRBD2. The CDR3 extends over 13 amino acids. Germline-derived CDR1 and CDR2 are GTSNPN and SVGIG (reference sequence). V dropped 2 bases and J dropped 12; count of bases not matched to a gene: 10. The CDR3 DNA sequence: TGTGCCTGGAGTTCCTCCTCTAGCGGACGGCAGTTCTTC. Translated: CAWSSSSSGRQFF.

CDR3 coding DNA: TGCGCCAGCAGCCACGTAGACCTGGTATCCTACAATGAGCAGTTCTTC. It codes for CASSHVDLVSYNEQFF. The genes are TRBV4-1 and TRBJ2-1; D call uncertain. V dropped 3 bases and J dropped 1 base, with 13 bases sitting between them. CDR1 MGHRA and CDR2 YSYEKL come from the germline V gene. The CDR3 consists of 16 residues.

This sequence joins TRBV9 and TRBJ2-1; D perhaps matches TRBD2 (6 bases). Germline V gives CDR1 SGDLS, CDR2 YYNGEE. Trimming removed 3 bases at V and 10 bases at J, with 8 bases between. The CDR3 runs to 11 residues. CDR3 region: CASSGGLEQFF. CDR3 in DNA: TGTGCCAGCAGCGGCGGACTAGAGCAGTTCTTC.

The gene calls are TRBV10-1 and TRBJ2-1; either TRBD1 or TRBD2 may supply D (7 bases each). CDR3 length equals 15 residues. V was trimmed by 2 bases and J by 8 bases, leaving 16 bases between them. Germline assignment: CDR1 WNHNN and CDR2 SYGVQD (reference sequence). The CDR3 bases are TGCGCCAGCAGTGAGGCTGCAGGGGGGAGGGATGAGCAGTTCTTC. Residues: CASSEAAGGRDEQFF.

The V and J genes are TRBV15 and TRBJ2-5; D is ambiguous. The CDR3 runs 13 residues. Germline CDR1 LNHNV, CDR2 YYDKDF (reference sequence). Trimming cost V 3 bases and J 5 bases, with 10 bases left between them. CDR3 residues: CATSRDNGETQYF. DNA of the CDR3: TGTGCCACCAGCAGGGATAACGGGGAGACCCAGTACTTC.

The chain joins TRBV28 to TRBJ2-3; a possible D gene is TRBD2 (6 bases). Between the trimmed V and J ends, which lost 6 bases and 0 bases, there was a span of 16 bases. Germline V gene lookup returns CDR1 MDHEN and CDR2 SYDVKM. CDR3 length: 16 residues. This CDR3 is CASSIGLRISTDTQYF. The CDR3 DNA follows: TGTGCCAGCAGCATCGGACTACGAATTAGCACAGATACGCAGTATTTT.

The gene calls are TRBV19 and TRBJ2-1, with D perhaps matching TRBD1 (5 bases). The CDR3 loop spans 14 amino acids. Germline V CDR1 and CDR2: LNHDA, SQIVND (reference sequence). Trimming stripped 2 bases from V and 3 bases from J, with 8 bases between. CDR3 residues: CASSIWTHYNEQFF. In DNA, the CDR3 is TGTGCCAGTAGTATATGGACACACTACAATGAGCAGTTCTTC.

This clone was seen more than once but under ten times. In DNA, the CDR3 is TGTGCCAGCAGTAACACAGGGGAAGGTGGGACCGGGGAGCTGTTTTTT. Encoded protein: CASSNTGEGGTGELFF. The V call is TRBV25-1, the J call TRBJ2-2, with 7 positions matching TRBD1. The CDR3 loop spans 16 amino acids. The germline gives CDR1 MGHDK, CDR2 SYGVNS. J lost 5 bases, V lost 5 bases, and 11 bases had no gene match.

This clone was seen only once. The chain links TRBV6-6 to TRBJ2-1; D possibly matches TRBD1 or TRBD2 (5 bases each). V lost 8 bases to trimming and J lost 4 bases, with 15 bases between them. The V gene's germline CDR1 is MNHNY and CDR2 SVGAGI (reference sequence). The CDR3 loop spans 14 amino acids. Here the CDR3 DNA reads TGTGCCAGCTGCAGGGAGAGATTTTACAATGAGCAGTTCTTC. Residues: CASCRERFYNEQFF.

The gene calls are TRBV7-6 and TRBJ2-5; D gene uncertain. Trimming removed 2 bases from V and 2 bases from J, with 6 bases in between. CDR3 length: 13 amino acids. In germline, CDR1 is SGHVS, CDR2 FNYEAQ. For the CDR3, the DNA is TGTGCCAGCAGCTTAAGGCAGCAAGAGACCCAGTACTTC. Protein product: CASSLRQQETQYF.

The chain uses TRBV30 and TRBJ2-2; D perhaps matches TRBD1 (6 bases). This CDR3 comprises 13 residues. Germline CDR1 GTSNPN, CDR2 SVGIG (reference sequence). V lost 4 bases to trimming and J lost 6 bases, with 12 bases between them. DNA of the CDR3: TGTGCCTGGACAGGGGATGTTGCCGGGGAGCTGTTTTTT. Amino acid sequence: CAWTGDVAGELFF.

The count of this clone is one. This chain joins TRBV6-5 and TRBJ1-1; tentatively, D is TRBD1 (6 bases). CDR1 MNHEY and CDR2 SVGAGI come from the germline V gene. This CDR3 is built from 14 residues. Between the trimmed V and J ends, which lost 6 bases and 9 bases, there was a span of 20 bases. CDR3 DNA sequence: TGTGCCAGCAGCTCGGGCTGGGACACAATACAAGCTTTCTTT. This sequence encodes CASSSGWDTIQAFF.

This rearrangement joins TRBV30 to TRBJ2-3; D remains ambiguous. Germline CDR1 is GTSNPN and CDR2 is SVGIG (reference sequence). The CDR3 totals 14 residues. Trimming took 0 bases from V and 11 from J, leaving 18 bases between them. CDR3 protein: CAWSVSVRVGRQYF. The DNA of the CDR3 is TGTGCCTGGAGTGTAAGTGTAAGGGTCGGGCGGCAGTATTTT.

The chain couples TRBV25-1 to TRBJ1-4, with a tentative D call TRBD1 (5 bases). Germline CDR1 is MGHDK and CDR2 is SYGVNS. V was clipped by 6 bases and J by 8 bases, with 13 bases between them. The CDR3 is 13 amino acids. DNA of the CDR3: TGTGCCAGCAGCTCCCCCTGGGGGGAAAAACTGTTTTTT. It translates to CASSSPWGEKLFF. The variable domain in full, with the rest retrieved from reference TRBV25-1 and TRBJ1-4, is EADIYQTPRYLVIGTGKKITLECSQTMGHDKMYWYQQDPGMELHLIHYSYGVNSTEKGDLSSESTVSRIRTEHFPLTLESARPSHTSQYLCASSSPWGEKLFFGSGTQLSVL.

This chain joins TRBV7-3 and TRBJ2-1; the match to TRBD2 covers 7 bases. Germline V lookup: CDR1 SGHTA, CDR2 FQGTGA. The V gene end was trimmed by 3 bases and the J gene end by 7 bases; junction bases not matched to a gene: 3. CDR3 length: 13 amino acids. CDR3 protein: CASSFNSGNEQFF. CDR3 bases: TGTGCCAGCAGCTTTAATAGCGGGAATGAGCAGTTCTTC.

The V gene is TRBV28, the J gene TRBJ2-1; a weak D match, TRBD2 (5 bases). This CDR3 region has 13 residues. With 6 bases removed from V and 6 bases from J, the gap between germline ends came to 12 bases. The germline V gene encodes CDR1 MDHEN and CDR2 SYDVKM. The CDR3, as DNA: TGTGCCAGCAGATCCGGGATCAGCAATGAGCAGTTCTTC. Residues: CASRSGISNEQFF.

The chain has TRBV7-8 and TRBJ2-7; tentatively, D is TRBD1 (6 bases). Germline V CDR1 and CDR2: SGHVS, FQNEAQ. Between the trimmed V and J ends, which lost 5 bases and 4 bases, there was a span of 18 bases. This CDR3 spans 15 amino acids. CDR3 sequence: CASSELGTQSYEQYF. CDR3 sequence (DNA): TGTGCCAGCAGCGAGCTGGGGACACAATCTTACGAGCAGTACTTC.

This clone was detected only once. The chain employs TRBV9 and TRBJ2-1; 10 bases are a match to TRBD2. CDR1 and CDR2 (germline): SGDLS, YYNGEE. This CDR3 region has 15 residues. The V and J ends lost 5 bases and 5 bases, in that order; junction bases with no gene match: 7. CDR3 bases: TGTGCCAGCAGTGACGGACTAGCGGCGAACAATGAGCAGTTCTTC. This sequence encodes CASSDGLAANNEQFF.

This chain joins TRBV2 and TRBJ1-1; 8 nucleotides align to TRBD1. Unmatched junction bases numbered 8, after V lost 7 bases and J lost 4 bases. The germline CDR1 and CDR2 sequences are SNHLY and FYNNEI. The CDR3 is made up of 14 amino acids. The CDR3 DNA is TGTGCCAGCACCATGACAGGGGCGAGCACTGAAGCTTTCTTT. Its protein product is CASTMTGASTEAFF.

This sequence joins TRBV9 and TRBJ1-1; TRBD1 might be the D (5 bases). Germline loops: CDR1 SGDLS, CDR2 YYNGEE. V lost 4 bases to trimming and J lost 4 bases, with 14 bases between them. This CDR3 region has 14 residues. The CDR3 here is CASSRDVGGTEAFF. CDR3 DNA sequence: TGTGCCAGCAGCCGGGACGTTGGGGGCACTGAAGCTTTCTTT. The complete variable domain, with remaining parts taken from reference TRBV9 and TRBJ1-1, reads DSGVTQTPKHLITATGQRVTLRCSPRSGDLSVYWYQQSLDQGLQFLIQYYNGEERAKGNILERFSAQQFPDLHSELNLSSLELGDSALYFCASSRDVGGTEAFFGQGTRLTVV.

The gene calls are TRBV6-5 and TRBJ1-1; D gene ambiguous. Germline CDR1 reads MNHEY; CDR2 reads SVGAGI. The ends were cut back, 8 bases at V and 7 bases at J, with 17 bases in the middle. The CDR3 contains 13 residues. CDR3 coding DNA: TGTGCCAGCCATAAGGGAGGTTCGGGTGAAGCTTTCTTT. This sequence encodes CASHKGGSGEAFF.

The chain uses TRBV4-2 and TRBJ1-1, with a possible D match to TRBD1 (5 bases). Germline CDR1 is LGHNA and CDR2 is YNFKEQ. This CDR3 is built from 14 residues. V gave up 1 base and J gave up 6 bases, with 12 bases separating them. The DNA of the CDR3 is TGTGCCAGCAGCCAAGCCGGCCAGGGAGCTGAAGCTTTCTTT. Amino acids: CASSQAGQGAEAFF.

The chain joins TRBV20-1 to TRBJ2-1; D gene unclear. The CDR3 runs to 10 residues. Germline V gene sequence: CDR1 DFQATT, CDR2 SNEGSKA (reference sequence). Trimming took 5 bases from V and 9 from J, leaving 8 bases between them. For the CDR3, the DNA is TGCAGTGCTGATAGCCTTGAGCAGTTCTTC. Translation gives CSADSLEQFF.